These T cell receptor beta chains were read from a single sample in a study of OX40 agonist ivuxolimab in advanced cancers. Clones were read by immunoSEQ multiplex PCR, and TCRdb kept only the in-frame ones, dropping some. The sample lists around 68,000 clones; about nine tenths were seen once. Material: CD4+ or CD8+ T cells sorted from blood, obtained in a trial of the OX40 agonist ivuxolimab. These receptors were obtained from an adult with an advanced solid tumor such as melanoma, head and neck, liver or kidney cancer. Both conserved end residues are part of each CDR3. A D gene is named only where the DNA matches it firmly. Clone size is shown for a subset of rows, as once, few, many or a class of expanded clone.

j_gene	abundance	v_gene	d_gene	CDR3nt	CDR3aa
TRBJ2-7	once	TRBV30	TRBD1	TGTGCCTGGAGCCAAACTCCGGGACAGGCGTACGAGCAGTACTTC	CAWSQTPGQAYEQYF
TRBJ1-6	.	TRBV10-1	.	TGCGCCAGCAGCCCAGGACAGCCTTTTAATTCACCCCTCCACTTT	CASSPGQPFNSPLHF
TRBJ1-5	.	TRBV7-9	TRBD1	TGTGCCAGCAGCTTAGGTACGGGACAGTCTAGCAATCAGCCCCAGCATTTT	CASSLGTGQSSNQPQHF
TRBJ2-1	.	TRBV28	TRBD2	TGTGCCAGCACCCCTCAGATAGCGGGCAACAATGAGCAGTTCTTC	CASTPQIAGNNEQFF
TRBJ2-1	.	TRBV19	TRBD2	TGTGCCAGTAGAGAGGCTAGCGGCGCTTCTGAGCAGTTCTTC	CASREASGASEQFF
TRBJ1-1	.	TRBV19	TRBD1	TGTGCCAGTAGTATCGGAGGGGGCGCAATTGAAGCTTTCTTT	CASSIGGGAIEAFF
TRBJ1-2	.	TRBV28	TRBD1	TGTGCCAGCAGTTTCTCCTTAGGGACAGGGAATAAGGGTAACTATGGCTACACCTTC	CASSFSLGTGNKGNYGYTF
TRBJ1-1	.	TRBV18	.	TGTGCCAGCTCCATCGACAGGTTGAACACTGAAGCTTTCTTT	CASSIDRLNTEAFF
TRBJ2-2	.	TRBV6-4	.	TGTGCCAGCAGTGAATGGGCTGGCGGCTTCACCGGGGAGCTGTTTTTT	CASSEWAGGFTGELFF
TRBJ2-1	.	TRBV10-3	TRBD2	TGTGCCATCAGTGGGGATAGCGGGAGCTCCTACAATGAGCAGTTCTTC	CAISGDSGSSYNEQFF
TRBJ2-3	.	TRBV7-8	TRBD1	TGTGCCAGCAGCCCCCGGACAGGGGCCCGCACAGATACGCAGTATTTT	CASSPRTGARTDTQYF
TRBJ2-1	.	TRBV6-5	TRBD2	TGTGCCAGCAGCCTACCGACTAGCCATGAGCAGTTCTTC	CASSLPTSHEQFF
TRBJ2-7	.	TRBV14	TRBD2	TGTGCCAGCAGCCAAGCATCGGGTATAGGCGGGAGCTACGAGCAGTACTTC	CASSQASGIGGSYEQYF
TRBJ2-2	.	TRBV7-8	TRBD2	TGTGCCAGCAGCTTAGGGCTAGCGGGAGGTGGGGAGCTGTTTTTT	CASSLGLAGGGELFF
TRBJ2-3	.	TRBV19	.	TGTGCCACCAAGGGGCGGGATGTAGGAACAGATACGCAGTATTTT	CATKGRDVGTDTQYF
TRBJ1-4	.	TRBV7-9	.	TGTGCCAGCAGCTCAGGGGTAACTAATGAAAAACTGTTTTTT	CASSSGVTNEKLFF
TRBJ1-1	.	TRBV9	.	TGTGCCAGCAGCGTAGGGTCCGCGGGGGACGACACTGAAGCTTTCTTT	CASSVGSAGDDTEAFF
TRBJ1-1	.	TRBV2	.	TGTGCCAGCAAGTCGGACGAGAACACTGAAGCTTTCTTT	CASKSDENTEAFF
TRBJ2-1	.	TRBV5-1	TRBD1	TGCGCCAGCAGCTTATGGACAGGGATGGACAATGAGCAGTTCTTC	CASSLWTGMDNEQFF
TRBJ1-3	.	TRBV10-2	.	TGCGCCAGCAGTGCCGGTATTTCTTTCTCTGGAAACACCATATATTTT	CASSAGISFSGNTIYF
TRBJ1-1	.	TRBV12-5	.	TGTGCTAGTGGTTTGTACGGGGTCAGTGAAGCTTTCTTT	CASGLYGVSEAFF
TRBJ2-1	once	TRBV19	TRBD2	TGTGCCAGTAAGAAGCGGGAGAGTAATGAGCAGTTCTTC	CASKKRESNEQFF
TRBJ2-5	.	TRBV25-1	TRBD1	TGTGCCAGCCAAAAACCATCCGGGACAGGCGCGAAAGAGACCCAGTACTTC	CASQKPSGTGAKETQYF
TRBJ1-2	.	TRBV28	TRBD1	TGTGCCAGTCTGAGACAGGGGAACTATGGCTACACCTTC	CASLRQGNYGYTF
TRBJ1-1	.	TRBV7-8	.	TGTGCCAGCAGCCCCTTGCGTGTCGGGGCCTCTTTCACTGAAGCTTTCTTT	CASSPLRVGASFTEAFF
TRBJ2-2	.	TRBV4-2	TRBD2	TGTGCCAGCAGCCAAGATGAGTGGGCGGGAGGAGGCACCGGGGAGCTGTTTTTT	CASSQDEWAGGGTGELFF
TRBJ2-2	.	TRBV18	.	TGTGCCAGCTCACAATACCCGGACCTAAACACCGGGGAGCTGTTTTTT	CASSQYPDLNTGELFF
TRBJ2-1	.	TRBV6-6	.	TGTGCCAGCAGTTACTCGGTCGGGGGCAATGAGCAGTTCTTC	CASSYSVGGNEQFF
TRBJ2-5	.	TRBV7-9	TRBD2	TGTGCCAGCCTCACCGCGGGAGGTATGGAGACCCAGTACTTC	CASLTAGGMETQYF
TRBJ1-5	.	TRBV7-6	.	TGTGCCAGCAGCTTAGCCAGGCGCAATCAGCCCCAGCATTTT	CASSLARRNQPQHF
TRBJ1-2	.	TRBV28	.	TGTGCCAGCAGCCCCACAGGGCGAGGCTATGGCTACACCTTC	CASSPTGRGYGYTF
TRBJ2-5	.	TRBV5-4	TRBD1	TGTGCCAGCAGCTTGGCGACAGGGCCAGAGACCCAGTACTTC	CASSLATGPETQYF
TRBJ1-5	once	TRBV19	.	TGTGCCAGTAGTATCGGACGTACCGATCAGCCCCAGCATTTT	CASSIGRTDQPQHF
TRBJ2-3	.	TRBV4-1	.	TGCGCCAGCAGCCAAGGTGAACTAGAGGGCACAGATACGCAGTATTTT	CASSQGELEGTDTQYF
TRBJ2-5	.	TRBV10-2	.	TGCGCCAGCAGTCTGACAGACGAAGAGACCCAGTACTTC	CASSLTDEETQYF
TRBJ1-5	.	TRBV5-1	TRBD1	TGCGCCAGCAGCTTGGGGGTACAGGGGACTCAGCCCCAGCATTTT	CASSLGVQGTQPQHF
TRBJ2-7	once	TRBV18	TRBD1	TGTGCCAGCTCTCGCTCAGATACAGGGGGTGGCTACGAGCAGTACTTC	CASSRSDTGGGYEQYF
TRBJ2-7	once	TRBV11-3	TRBD2	TGTGCCAGCAGCTTCAAAAATTTAGGACTAGCGGTTTCCATCTCCTACGAGCAGTACTTC	CASSFKNLGLAVSISYEQYF
TRBJ1-1	.	TRBV6-5	.	TGTGCCAGCAGGACCCAGCAGAACACTGAAGCTTTCTTT	CASRTQQNTEAFF
TRBJ2-1	once	TRBV7-2	.	TGTGCCAGCAGCTTACGGGATATGGACAATGAGCAGTTCTTC	CASSLRDMDNEQFF